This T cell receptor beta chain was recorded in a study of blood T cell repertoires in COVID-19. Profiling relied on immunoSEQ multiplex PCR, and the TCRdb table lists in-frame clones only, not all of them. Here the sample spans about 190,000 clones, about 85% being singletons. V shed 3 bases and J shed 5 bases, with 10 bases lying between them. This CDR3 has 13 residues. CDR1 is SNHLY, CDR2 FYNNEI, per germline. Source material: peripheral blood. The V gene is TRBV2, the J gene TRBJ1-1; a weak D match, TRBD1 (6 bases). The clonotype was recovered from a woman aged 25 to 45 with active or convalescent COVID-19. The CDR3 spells CASSEGAGTEAFF. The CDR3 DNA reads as TGTGCCAGCAGTGAGGGGGCAGGGACTGAAGCTTTCTTT.